The clone carrying this T cell receptor beta chain was picked up many times. The entry originates in a study of read filtering for tumor transcriptome and immune sequencing. CDR3 length: 13 residues. V lost 2 bases to trimming and J lost 7 bases, with 8 bases between them. The library was built from about 400 ng RNA with molecular barcoded adaptors for alpha/delta and beta/gamma chains. TCRdb reprocessed the reads via MiXCR and lists one record per CDR3 protein. The sample carries about 130,000 distinct CDR3 sequences, 10% to 15% recorded once. The sequence derives from a donor over 35 with multiple myeloma. The chain couples TRBV12-3 or TRBV12-4 to TRBJ2-2, with D tentatively TRBD2 (5 bases). The material sequenced was a population of CD138-negative cells sorted from bone marrow. CDR3 sequence: CASSLRAGGELFF. The CDR3 nucleotides are TGTGCCAGCAGTTTAAGGGCGGGCGGGGAGCTGTTTTTT.